The entry below describes one T cell receptor (beta chain). The assay was immunoSEQ multiplex PCR, and TCRdb's table has in-frame clones only and misses some. The sample lists around 34,000 clones; around four fifths were seen once. These data come from a study of preoperative IRX-2 immunotherapy in early breast cancer. The CDR3 runs 13 residues. Treatment denoted: preoperative locoregional IRX-2 cytokine immunotherapy. Preoperative locoregional IRX-2 cytokine immunotherapy was tested in the phase Ib source study. The sequenced sample was lymph node tissue, obtained from a patient treated with IRX-2 immunotherapy. The rearrangement uses TRBV22-1 and TRBJ1-5; the table's D call of TRBD1 was not tested on the DNA. TRBV22-1 is classified as a pseudogene. This TCR came from a human donor with breast cancer. In nucleotides, the CDR3 is TGTGCCAGCGAGGGGGATTTGTATCAGCCCCAGCATTTT. Protein: CASEGDLYQPQHF.